Listed below are T cell receptor beta chains from one sample, sequenced in a study of T cell responses to AZD1222 COVID-19 vaccine. Only in-frame clones appear in the TCRdb table, and some are missing; sequencing was by immunoSEQ multiplex PCR. The sample carries about 130,000 clones, 80% to 90% recorded once. Sequencing used peripheral blood, obtained on day 0 of AZD1222 vaccination. The receptors derive from an adult in good health. Each CDR3 is given with its conserved first and last residue. Each record gives: J gene, V gene, D gene, CDR3 DNA, CDR3 protein. D genes are given only for firm matches.

J gene: TRBJ2-1; V gene: TRBV5-1; D gene: .; CDR3 DNA: TGCGCCAGCAGCCCGAACACTAGGAGGGCCTACAATGAGCAGTTCTTC; CDR3 protein: CASSPNTRRAYNEQFF
J gene: TRBJ1-1; V gene: TRBV11-1; D gene: .; CDR3 DNA: TGTGCCAGCAGCTTAGACGCGGCTTTTCGGAACACTGAAGCTTTCTTT; CDR3 protein: CASSLDAAFRNTEAFF
J gene: TRBJ2-3; V gene: TRBV6-2/TRBV6-3; D gene: TRBD2; CDR3 DNA: TGTGCCAGCAGTTACCAAGGACTAGCGGGTTGGATCGGGGGGACAGATACGCAGTATTTT; CDR3 protein: CASSYQGLAGWIGGTDTQYF
J gene: TRBJ2-2; V gene: TRBV30; D gene: .; CDR3 DNA: TGTGCCTGGAGTGTACAGGGCCCTACCGGGGAGCTGTTTTTT; CDR3 protein: CAWSVQGPTGELFF
J gene: TRBJ2-3; V gene: TRBV27; D gene: TRBD2; CDR3 DNA: TGTGCCAGCATAAAAGGACAAAGAGCGGGAACGGTTGATACGCAGTATTTT; CDR3 protein: CASIKGQRAGTVDTQYF
J gene: TRBJ1-5; V gene: TRBV6-1; D gene: .; CDR3 DNA: TGTGCCAGCAGTGAAGCAAGGCCCCAGCATTTT; CDR3 protein: CASSEARPQHF
J gene: TRBJ2-7; V gene: TRBV7-9; D gene: .; CDR3 DNA: TGTGCCAGCAGCTCCTTTTTGGGGAGACAAGTCTACGAGCAGTACTTC; CDR3 protein: CASSSFLGRQVYEQYF
J gene: TRBJ2-7; V gene: TRBV7-9; D gene: .; CDR3 DNA: TGTGCCAGCAGCTTTGCCCCGACGAACGAGCAGTACTTC; CDR3 protein: CASSFAPTNEQYF
J gene: TRBJ1-2; V gene: TRBV5-1; D gene: TRBD1; CDR3 DNA: TGCGCCAGCAGCGATACAGGGGACTATGGCTACACCTTC; CDR3 protein: CASSDTGDYGYTF
J gene: TRBJ2-7; V gene: TRBV7-6; D gene: .; CDR3 DNA: TGTGCCAGCAGCCTCCAGGGCGGGGAGGTGCAGTACTTC; CDR3 protein: CASSLQGGEVQYF
J gene: TRBJ1-2; V gene: TRBV6-5; D gene: TRBD1; CDR3 DNA: TGTGCCAGCGGGACAGGGGGCATCTATGGCTACACCTTC; CDR3 protein: CASGTGGIYGYTF
J gene: TRBJ1-1; V gene: TRBV10-2; D gene: TRBD1; CDR3 DNA: TGCGCCAGCAGTCATACAGGGGCCACTGAAGCTTTCTTT; CDR3 protein: CASSHTGATEAFF
J gene: TRBJ1-2; V gene: TRBV7-2; D gene: .; CDR3 DNA: TGTGCCAGCAGCTTAATCGGCACGTTTTGGTATGGCTACACCTTC; CDR3 protein: CASSLIGTFWYGYTF
J gene: TRBJ1-6; V gene: TRBV27; D gene: TRBD1; CDR3 DNA: TGTGCCAGCAGTTATAAGGGACAGGGTTCACCCCTCCACTTT; CDR3 protein: CASSYKGQGSPLHF
J gene: TRBJ1-2; V gene: TRBV14; D gene: .; CDR3 DNA: TGTGCCAGCAGCCTGCAAGGCCAAGCCCAGAACTATGGCTACACCTTC; CDR3 protein: CASSLQGQAQNYGYTF
J gene: TRBJ2-1; V gene: TRBV7-8; D gene: .; CDR3 DNA: TGTGCCAGCAGCCGAACGGGGGACTCCTACAATGAGCAGTTCTTC; CDR3 protein: CASSRTGDSYNEQFF